This is a list of T cell receptor beta chains from one sample in a study of early T cells in non-severe SARS-CoV-2 infection. TCRdb called the 5' RACE reads again in MiXCR, with one record for every CDR3 protein. This sample carries about 76,000 distinct CDR3 sequences, 15% to 18% of them seen once, and the ten largest clones take around 12%. Sequencing used whole blood. All receptors derive from an adult who was a healthcare worker with PCR-confirmed SARS-CoV-2 infection or an uninfected control (not recorded which). Each CDR3 is given with its conserved first and last residue. The order of the fields is V gene, clone size, J gene, D gene, CDR3 length, CDR3 protein, CDR3 DNA. A D gene is named only where the DNA matches it firmly. Clone size appears in some rows only: once, few, many, or a class for an expanded clone.

>TRBV7-9|many|TRBJ1-2|.|14
CASSSVIQVYGYTF
TGTGCCAGCAGCTCAGTCATACAGGTCTATGGCTACACCTTC
>TRBV13|.|TRBJ2-7|TRBD2|13
CASSSSGFYEQYF
TGTGCCAGCAGCTCTAGCGGTTTCTACGAGCAGTACTTC
>TRBV20-1|many|TRBJ2-7|.|15
CSARGPLQGRYEQYF
TGCAGTGCTAGAGGGCCCCTACAGGGGAGGTACGAGCAGTACTTC
>TRBV12-3/TRBV12-4|few|TRBJ1-5|.|13
CASTWRSNQPQHF
TGTGCCAGCACATGGAGGAGCAATCAGCCCCAGCATTTT
>TRBV6-5|.|TRBJ2-1|.|15
CASSPTRASYNEQFF
TGTGCCAGCAGTCCAACCAGGGCAAGCTACAATGAGCAGTTCTTC
>TRBV25-1|.|TRBJ1-2|.|13
CASSDYRDQGYTF
TGTGCCAGCAGTGATTACAGGGATCAGGGCTACACCTTC
>TRBV7-2|few|TRBJ2-4|TRBD1|16
CASSPDRGLAKNIQYF
TGTGCCAGCAGCCCCGACAGGGGATTAGCCAAAAACATTCAGTACTTC
>TRBV2|.|TRBJ2-1|.|14
CASSLRSSYNEQFF
TGTGCCAGCAGTCTTCGAAGCTCCTACAATGAGCAGTTCTTC
>TRBV7-9|few|TRBJ1-3|.|13
CARATDSGNTIYF
TGTGCCAGGGCAACAGACTCTGGAAACACCATATATTTT
>TRBV5-1|.|TRBJ1-2|.|13
CVSSLFRTEPYTF
TGCGTCAGCAGCTTGTTTAGGACAGAGCCTTACACCTTC
>TRBV28|many|TRBJ2-1|.|12
CASSFSYNEQFF
TGTGCCAGCAGTTTTTCCTACAATGAGCAGTTCTTC
>TRBV6-5|.|TRBJ1-4|.|15
CASRSRQSLHGKLFF
TGTGCCAGCAGATCCCGACAGTCACTTCATGGAAAACTGTTTTTT
>TRBV11-2|.|TRBJ2-1|TRBD2|16
CASSLDPASGTHEQFF
TGTGCCAGCAGCTTAGATCCGGCTAGCGGGACGCATGAGCAGTTCTTC
>TRBV7-8|.|TRBJ2-7|.|14
CASSPRRGTYEQYF
TGTGCCAGCAGCCCCCGGCGGGGAACCTACGAGCAGTACTTC
>TRBV9|few|TRBJ2-1|.|13
CASSPIGSNEQFF
TGTGCCAGCAGCCCGATCGGGAGCAATGAGCAGTTCTTC
>TRBV29-1|many|TRBJ2-5|.|15
CSVGLGGRAGETQYF
TGCAGCGTTGGTCTTGGGGGCAGGGCGGGAGAGACCCAGTACTTC
>TRBV4-1|many|TRBJ2-1|.|13
CASSQFSLNEQFF
TGCGCCAGCAGCCAATTTTCTCTCAATGAGCAGTTCTTC
>TRBV29-1|.|TRBJ1-1|.|13
CSVDLGRRTEAFF
TGCAGCGTTGACCTGGGGCGTCGGACTGAAGCTTTCTTT
>TRBV5-1|few|TRBJ2-6|TRBD1|16
CASSLAQGAGANVLTF
TGCGCCAGCAGCTTGGCACAGGGGGCTGGGGCCAACGTCCTGACTTTC
>TRBV6-8|once|TRBJ2-7|.|16
CASSYSNRRDLEEQYF
TGTGCCAGCAGTTACTCGAACAGGCGAGATTTGGAAGAGCAGTACTTC
>TRBV5-1|.|TRBJ2-7|.|13
CASRSHDPYEQYF
TGCGCCAGCAGGTCACACGACCCCTACGAGCAGTACTTC
>TRBV29-1|.|TRBJ1-1|TRBD1|17
CSVEVRDRGLMNTEAFF
TGCAGCGTTGAAGTGAGGGACAGGGGTCTCATGAACACTGAAGCTTTCTTT
>TRBV6-5|few|TRBJ2-2|.|15
CASSFKDPGTGELFF
TGTGCCAGCAGTTTCAAGGACCCGGGCACCGGGGAGCTGTTTTTT
>TRBV29-1|.|TRBJ1-1|TRBD1|13
CSAATGSQTEAFF
TGCAGCGCCGCGACAGGGAGTCAGACTGAAGCTTTCTTT
>TRBV6-2/TRBV6-3|.|TRBJ2-1|TRBD2|16
CASSRPGTSGTREQFF
TGTGCCAGCAGTCGTCCCGGGACTAGCGGGACCCGTGAGCAGTTCTTC
>TRBV14|.|TRBJ2-7|.|13
CASSQIWGAEQYF
TGTGCCAGCAGCCAAATTTGGGGGGCAGAGCAGTACTTC
>TRBV12-3/TRBV12-4|.|TRBJ2-7|.|15
CASSFHRDIPREQYF
TGTGCCAGCAGTTTCCATAGGGACATCCCTCGCGAGCAGTACTTC
>TRBV11-2|.|TRBJ2-5|TRBD1|14
CASSSRTGGQSQYF
TGTGCCAGCAGCTCTCGGACAGGGGGCCAGTCCCAGTACTTC
>TRBV5-1|.|TRBJ1-1|.|13
CASSLQMNTEAFF
TGCGCCAGCAGCTTACAGATGAACACTGAAGCTTTCTTT
>TRBV30|.|TRBJ1-1|.|11
CACQNSPQAFF
TGTGCCTGCCAAAACAGTCCTCAAGCTTTCTTT
>TRBV20-1|.|TRBJ1-6|TRBD1|16
CSARESQGARNSPLHF
TGCAGTGCTAGAGAGTCACAGGGGGCGCGTAATTCACCCCTCCACTTT
>TRBV12-3/TRBV12-4|few|TRBJ2-1|.|14
CASSFPPGHNEQFF
TGTGCCAGCAGTTTCCCACCGGGTCACAATGAGCAGTTCTTC
>TRBV6-5|.|TRBJ2-7|.|16
CASPPLTHEVSYEQYF
TGTGCCAGCCCCCCTTTGACTCATGAAGTATCCTACGAGCAGTACTTC
>TRBV29-1|.|TRBJ2-7|TRBD2|13
CSVDSGAGGEQYF
TGCAGCGTCGACTCAGGGGCGGGGGGCGAGCAGTACTTC
>TRBV5-4|.|TRBJ1-2|.|14
CASSPTGINYGYTF
TGTGCCAGCAGCCCGACAGGTATTAACTATGGCTACACCTTC
>TRBV20-1|many|TRBJ2-1|.|13
CSAPGSFYNEQFF
TGCAGTGCTCCCGGGTCTTTCTACAATGAGCAGTTCTTC
>TRBV28|.|TRBJ2-7|.|13
CASSLLGEYEQYF
TGTGCCAGCAGCCTTCTGGGGGAATACGAGCAGTACTTC